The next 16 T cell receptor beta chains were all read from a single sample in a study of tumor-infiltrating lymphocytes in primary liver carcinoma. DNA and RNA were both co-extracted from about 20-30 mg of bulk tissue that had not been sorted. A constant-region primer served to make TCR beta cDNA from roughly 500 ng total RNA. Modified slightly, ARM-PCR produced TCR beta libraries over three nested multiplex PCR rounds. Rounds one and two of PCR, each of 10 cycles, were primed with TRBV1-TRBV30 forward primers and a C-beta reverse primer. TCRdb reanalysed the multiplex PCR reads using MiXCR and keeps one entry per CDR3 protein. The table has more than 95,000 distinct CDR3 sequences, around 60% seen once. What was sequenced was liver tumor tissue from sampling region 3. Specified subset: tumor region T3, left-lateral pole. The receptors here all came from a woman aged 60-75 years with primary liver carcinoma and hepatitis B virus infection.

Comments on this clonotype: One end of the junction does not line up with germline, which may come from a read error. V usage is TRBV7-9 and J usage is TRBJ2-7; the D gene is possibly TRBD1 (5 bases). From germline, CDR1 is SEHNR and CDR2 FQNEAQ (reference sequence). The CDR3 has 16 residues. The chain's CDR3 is CTSSPCDHGADYEQYF. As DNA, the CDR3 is TGTACCAGCAGCCCCTGTGATCATGGGGCGGACTACGAGCAGTACTTC.

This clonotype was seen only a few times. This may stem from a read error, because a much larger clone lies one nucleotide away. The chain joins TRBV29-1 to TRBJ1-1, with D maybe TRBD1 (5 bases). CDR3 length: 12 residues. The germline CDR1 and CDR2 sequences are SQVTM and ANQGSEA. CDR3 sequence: CSVGIKQAEAIF. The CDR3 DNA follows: TGCAGCGTTGGGATTAAACAGGCTGAAGCTATCTTT. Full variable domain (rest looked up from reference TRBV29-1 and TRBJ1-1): SAVISQKPSRDICQRGTSLTIQCQVDSQVTMMFWYRQQPGQSLTLIATANQGSEATYESGFVIDKFPISRPNLTFSTLTVSNMSPEDSSIYLCSVGIKQAEAIFGQGTRLTVV.

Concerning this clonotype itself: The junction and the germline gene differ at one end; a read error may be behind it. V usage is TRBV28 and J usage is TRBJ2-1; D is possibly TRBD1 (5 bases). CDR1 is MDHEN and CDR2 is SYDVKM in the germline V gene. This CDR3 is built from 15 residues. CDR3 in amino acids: CASTAGIGLYIEQFF. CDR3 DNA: TGTGCCAGCACTGCAGGGATTGGGCTCTACATTGAGCAGTTCTTC.

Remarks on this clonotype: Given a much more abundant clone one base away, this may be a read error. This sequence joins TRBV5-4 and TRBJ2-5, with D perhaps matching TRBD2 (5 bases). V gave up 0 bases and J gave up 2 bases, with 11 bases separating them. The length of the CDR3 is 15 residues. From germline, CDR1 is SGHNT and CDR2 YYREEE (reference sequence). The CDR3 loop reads CASSLGGALQETQYF. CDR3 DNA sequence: TGTGCCAGCAGCTTGGGGGGAGCCCTTCAAGAGACCCAGTACTTC.

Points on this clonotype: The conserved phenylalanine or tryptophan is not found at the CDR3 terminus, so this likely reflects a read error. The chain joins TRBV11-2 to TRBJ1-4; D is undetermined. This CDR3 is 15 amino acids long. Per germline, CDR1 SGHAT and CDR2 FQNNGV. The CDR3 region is CAGSPRPATNEKLFS. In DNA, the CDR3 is TGTGCCGGCAGCCCGAGGCCCGCAACTAATGAAAAACTGTTTTCT.

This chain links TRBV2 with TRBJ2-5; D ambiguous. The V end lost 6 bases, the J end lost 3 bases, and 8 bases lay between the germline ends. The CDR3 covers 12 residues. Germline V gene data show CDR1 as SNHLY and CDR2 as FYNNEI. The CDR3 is CASRSMEETQYF. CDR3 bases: TGTGCCAGCAGGAGTATGGAAGAGACCCAGTACTTC.

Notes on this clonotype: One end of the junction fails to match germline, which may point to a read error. In nucleotides, the CDR3 is TGTGTCAGCGGTGACAGGGGTTTGGTAGAGACCCAGTACTTC. Amino acids: CVSGDRGLVETQYF. This sequence joins TRBV28 and TRBJ2-5; TRBD1 aligns across 8 bases. Looked up from germline, CDR1 is MDHEN and CDR2 is SYDVKM. The CDR3 has 14 residues.

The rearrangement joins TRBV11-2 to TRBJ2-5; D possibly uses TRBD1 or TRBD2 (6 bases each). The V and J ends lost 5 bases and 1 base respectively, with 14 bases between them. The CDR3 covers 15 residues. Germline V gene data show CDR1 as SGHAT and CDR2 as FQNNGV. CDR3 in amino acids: CASSRGLALQETQYF. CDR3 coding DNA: TGTGCCAGCAGCCGGGGGCTAGCCCTCCAAGAGACCCAGTACTTC.

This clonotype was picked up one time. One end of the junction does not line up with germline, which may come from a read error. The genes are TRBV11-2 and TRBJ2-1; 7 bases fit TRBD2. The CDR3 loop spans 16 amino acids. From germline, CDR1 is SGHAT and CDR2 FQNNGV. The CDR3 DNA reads TGTGCCAGCAGCTTAGCTGGAGAGCGGGATAACAATGAGCGGTTCTTC. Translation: CASSLAGERDNNERFF.

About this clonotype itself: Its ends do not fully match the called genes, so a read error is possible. CDR3 in amino acids: CASCFQNTGELFF. The CDR3 DNA reads TGTGCCAGCTGTTTCCAAAACACCGGGGAGCTGTTTTTT. The V call is TRBV28, the J call TRBJ2-2; D not resolved. CDR3 length: 13 residues. Germline V gives CDR1 MDHEN, CDR2 SYDVKM.

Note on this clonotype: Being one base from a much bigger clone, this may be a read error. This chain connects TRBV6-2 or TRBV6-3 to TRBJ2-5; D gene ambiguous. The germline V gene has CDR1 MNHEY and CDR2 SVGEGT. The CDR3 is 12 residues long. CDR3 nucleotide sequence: TGTGCCAGCAGAATCGAAGGGCGGCCCCAGCACTTC. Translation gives CASRIEGRPQHF.

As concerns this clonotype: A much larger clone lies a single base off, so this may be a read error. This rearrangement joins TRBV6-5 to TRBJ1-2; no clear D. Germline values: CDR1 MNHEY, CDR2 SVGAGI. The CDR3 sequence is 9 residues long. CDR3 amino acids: CVTPYGYTF. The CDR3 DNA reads TGTGTCACCCCGTATGGCTACACCTTC.

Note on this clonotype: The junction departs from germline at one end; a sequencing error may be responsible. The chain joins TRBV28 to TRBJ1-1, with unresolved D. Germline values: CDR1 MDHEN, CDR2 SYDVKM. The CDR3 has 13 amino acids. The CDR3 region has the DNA TGTGCCAGCAGAGAATTCCCGAACACTGTAGCTTTCTTT. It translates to CASREFPNTVAFF. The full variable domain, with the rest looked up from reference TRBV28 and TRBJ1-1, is DVKVTQSSRYLVKRTGEKVFLECVQDMDHENMFWYRQDPGLGLRLIYFSYDVKMKEKGDIPEGYSVSREKKERFSLILESASTNQTSMYLCASREFPNTVAFFGQGTRLTVV.

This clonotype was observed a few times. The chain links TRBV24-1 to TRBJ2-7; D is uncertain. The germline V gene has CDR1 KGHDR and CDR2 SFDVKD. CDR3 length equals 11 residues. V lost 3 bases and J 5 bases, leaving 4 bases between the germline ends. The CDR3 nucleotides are TGTGCCACCAGTGATGGGGACGAGCAGTACTTC. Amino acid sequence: CATSDGDEQYF.

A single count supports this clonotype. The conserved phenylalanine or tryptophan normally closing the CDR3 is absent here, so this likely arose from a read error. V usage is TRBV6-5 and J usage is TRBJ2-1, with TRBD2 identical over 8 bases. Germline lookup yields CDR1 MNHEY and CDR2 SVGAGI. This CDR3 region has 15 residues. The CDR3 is CVSSYVREGRHEQFL. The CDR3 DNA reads TGTGTCAGCAGTTACGTCCGGGAGGGCCGTCATGAGCAGTTCTTA.

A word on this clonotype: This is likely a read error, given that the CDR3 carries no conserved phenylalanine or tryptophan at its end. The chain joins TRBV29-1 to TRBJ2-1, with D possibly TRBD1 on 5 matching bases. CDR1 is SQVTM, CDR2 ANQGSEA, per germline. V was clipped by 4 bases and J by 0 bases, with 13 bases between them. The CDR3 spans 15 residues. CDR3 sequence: CSVVGGRGSYNEQFS. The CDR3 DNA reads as TGCAGCGTTGTGGGCGGAAGGGGCTCCTACAATGAGCAGTTCTCC.